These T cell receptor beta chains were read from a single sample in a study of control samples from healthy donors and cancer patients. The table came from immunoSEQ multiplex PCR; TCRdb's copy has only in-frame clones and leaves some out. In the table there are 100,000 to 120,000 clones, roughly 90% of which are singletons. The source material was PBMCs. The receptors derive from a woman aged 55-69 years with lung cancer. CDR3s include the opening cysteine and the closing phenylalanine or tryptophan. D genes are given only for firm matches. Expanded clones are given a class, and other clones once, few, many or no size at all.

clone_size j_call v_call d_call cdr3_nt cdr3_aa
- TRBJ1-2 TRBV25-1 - TGTGCCAGCTCCTCAGGGTATGGCTACACCTTC CASSSGYGYTF
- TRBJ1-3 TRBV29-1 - TGCAGCGCTGAGGGTCCGGGGAGGAGAAACACCATATATTTT CSAEGPGRRNTIYF
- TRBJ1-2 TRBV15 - TGTGCCACCAGCAGGCCCGAGTCCAGGGGAAGGCCGTCGTATGGCTACACCTTC CATSRPESRGRPSYGYTF
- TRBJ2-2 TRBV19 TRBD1 TGTGCCAGTACAAACGGACAGGGGAACACCGGGGAGCTGTTTTTT CASTNGQGNTGELFF
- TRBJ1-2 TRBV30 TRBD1 TGTGCCTGGACCCCGGGACAGAGCTATGGCTACACCTTC CAWTPGQSYGYTF
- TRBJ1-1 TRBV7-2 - TGTGCCAGCAGCTTAAGGAAAATGAACACTGAAGCTTTCTTT CASSLRKMNTEAFF
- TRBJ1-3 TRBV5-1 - TGCGCCAGCAGCTTGGGGGGTTACTCTGGAAACACCATATATTTT CASSLGGYSGNTIYF
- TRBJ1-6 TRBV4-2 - TGTGCCAGCAGCTCCCTGGGACCCCTCCACTTT CASSSLGPLHF
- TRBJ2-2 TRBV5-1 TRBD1 TGCGCCAGCACCGCTGACAGGGTGGCCGGGGAGCTGTTTTTT CASTADRVAGELFF
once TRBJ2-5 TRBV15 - TGTGCCACCAGCAGAGTTAGGGAGACCCAGTACTTC CATSRVRETQYF
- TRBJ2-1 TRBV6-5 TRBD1 TGTGCCAGCAGATCACTCGACAGGGTCTACAATGAGCAGTTCTTC CASRSLDRVYNEQFF
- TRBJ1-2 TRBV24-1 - TGTGCCACCAGTGATAATGGAAAAGGAGGTGGCTACACCTTC CATSDNGKGGGYTF
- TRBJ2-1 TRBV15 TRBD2 TGTGCCACCAGCAGTTTTAGCGGGGGGACCTGGAATGAGCAGTTCTTC CATSSFSGGTWNEQFF
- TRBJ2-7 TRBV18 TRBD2 TGTGCCAGCTCAGAACCGGGACTAGCAGGGGAGCAGTACTTC CASSEPGLAGEQYF
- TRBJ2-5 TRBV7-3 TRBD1 TGTGCCAGCAGCTCGGACAGGGGAGAGACCCAGTACTTC CASSSDRGETQYF
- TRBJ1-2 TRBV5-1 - TGCGCCAGCAGCGCGGGCTCCGGATTTAACTATGGCTACACCTTC CASSAGSGFNYGYTF
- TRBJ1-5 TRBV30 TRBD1 TGTGCCTGGAGGGGACAGGGCGGTGTGCAGCCCCAGCATTTT CAWRGQGGVQPQHF
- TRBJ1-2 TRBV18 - TGTGCCAGCTCTCCGGGGCCCAACTATGGCTACACCTTC CASSPGPNYGYTF
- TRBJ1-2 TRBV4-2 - TGTGCCAGCAGCCAAGATTTGGGCGCTTATGGCTACACCTTC CASSQDLGAYGYTF
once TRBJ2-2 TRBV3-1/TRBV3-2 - TGTGCCAGCAGCCAATACACCGGGGAGCTGTTTTTT CASSQYTGELFF
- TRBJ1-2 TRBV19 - TGTGCCAGTACAATACACCTAAACTATGGCTACACCTTC CASTIHLNYGYTF
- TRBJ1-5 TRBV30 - TGTGCCTACTCACAGTGGGATCAGCCCCAGCATTTT CAYSQWDQPQHF
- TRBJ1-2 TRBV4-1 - TGCGCCAGCAGCGCGTCCACGACAGAGAACTATGGCTACACCTTC CASSASTTENYGYTF
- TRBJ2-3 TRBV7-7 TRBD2 TGTGCTAGCAGCCCTGATCTAGCGGGAGGCACAGATACGCAGTATTTT CASSPDLAGGTDTQYF
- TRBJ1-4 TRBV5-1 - TGCGCCAGCAGGGGGCGAGACGAAAAACTGTTTTTT CASRGRDEKLFF
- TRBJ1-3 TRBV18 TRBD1 TGTGCCAGCTCACCACTCCCCGGGACAGGGGTCGGCTCTGGAAACACCATATATTTT CASSPLPGTGVGSGNTIYF
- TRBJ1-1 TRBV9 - TGTGCCAGCAGCGTAGCTGGCAGCTTGAACACTGAAGCTTTCTTT CASSVAGSLNTEAFF
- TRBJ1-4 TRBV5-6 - TGTGCCAGCAGCTTATGGACTTTTAATGAAAAACTGTTTTTT CASSLWTFNEKLFF
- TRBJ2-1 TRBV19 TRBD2 TGTGCCAGTAGTGCCGGGACTAGCGGGAGTGACGAGCAGTTCTTC CASSAGTSGSDEQFF
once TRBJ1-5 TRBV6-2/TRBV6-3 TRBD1 TGTGCCAGCAGTGCCCTCCGGGACAGGGACCAGCCCCAGCATTTT CASSALRDRDQPQHF
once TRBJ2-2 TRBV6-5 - TGTGCCAGCAGGGCAGCTTCGAACACCGGGGAGCTGTTTTTT CASRAASNTGELFF
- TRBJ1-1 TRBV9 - TGTGCCAGCAGCGTCTCGGTGGGGAACACTGAAGCTTTCTTT CASSVSVGNTEAFF
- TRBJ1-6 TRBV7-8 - TGTGCCAGCAGCCTCCCGCGCGGGGTTAATTCACCCCTCCACTTT CASSLPRGVNSPLHF
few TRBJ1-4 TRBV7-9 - TGTGCCAGCAGCCCCCCCGGGGAAAAACTGTTTTTT CASSPPGEKLFF
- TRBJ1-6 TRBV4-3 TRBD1 TGCGCCAGCAGCTTTGGGACAGGGGATAATTCACCCCTCCACTTT CASSFGTGDNSPLHF
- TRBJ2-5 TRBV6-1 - TGTGCCAGCAGTGAAGCGGTCAGAAAAGAGACCCAGTACTTC CASSEAVRKETQYF
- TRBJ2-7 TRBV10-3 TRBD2 TGTGCCATCAGTGAGTCGGGGACTAGCGGTTACGAGCAGTACTTC CAISESGTSGYEQYF
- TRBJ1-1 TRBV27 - TGTGCCAGCTCTTACGGGGGAATGAACACTGAAGCTTTCTTT CASSYGGMNTEAFF
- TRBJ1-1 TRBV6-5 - TGTGCCAGCAGTTCACCTATGGGGGGCGCTTTCTTT CASSSPMGGAFF
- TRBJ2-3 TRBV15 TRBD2 TGTGCCACCAGCACCGGACTAGCGGGTCGCACAGATACGCAGTATTTT CATSTGLAGRTDTQYF
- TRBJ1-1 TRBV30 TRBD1 TGTGCCTGGGGGGGACAGGGGAACACTGAAGCTTTCTTT CAWGGQGNTEAFF
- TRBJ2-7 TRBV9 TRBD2 TGTGCCAGCAGCGTAGATCTAGCGGCATCCTACGAGCAGTACTTC CASSVDLAASYEQYF
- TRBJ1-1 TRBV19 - TGTGCCAGTATGGAGAGAGGCACTGAAGCTTTCTTT CASMERGTEAFF
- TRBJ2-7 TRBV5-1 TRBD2 TGCGCCAGCAGCTTGGCGGCTAGCGGGAGGGCGCCGTACGAGCAGTACTTC CASSLAASGRAPYEQYF
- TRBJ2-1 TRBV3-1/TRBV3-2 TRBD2 TGTGCCAGCAGCCGGCAAACTAGCGGGAGGAAGGGTGAGCAGTTCTTC CASSRQTSGRKGEQFF
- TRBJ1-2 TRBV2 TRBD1 TGTGCCAGCAAGCTACAGGGGATCAACTATGGCTACACCTTC CASKLQGINYGYTF
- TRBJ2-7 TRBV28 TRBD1 TGTGCCAGCAGTGCCCAAACAGGGGGAACCTACGAGCAGTACTTC CASSAQTGGTYEQYF
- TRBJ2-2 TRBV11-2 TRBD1 TGTGCCAGCAGCTTGAATCAGGGACAGACGAACACCGGGGAGCTGTTTTTT CASSLNQGQTNTGELFF
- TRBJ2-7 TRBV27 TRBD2 TGTGCCAGCACCCGACTAGCGGGAGAATACGAGCAGTACTTC CASTRLAGEYEQYF
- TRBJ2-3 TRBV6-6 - TGTGCCAGCAGTTACTCGAATCTAGACTCTACGCAGTATTTT CASSYSNLDSTQYF
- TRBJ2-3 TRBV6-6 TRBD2 TGTGCCAGCAGTTTCCCCGGGACTAGAGTAGATACGCAGTATTTT CASSFPGTRVDTQYF
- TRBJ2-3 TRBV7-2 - TGTGCCAGCAGCTTAGGAGGCATTAGCACAGATACGCAGTATTTT CASSLGGISTDTQYF
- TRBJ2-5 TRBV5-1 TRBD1 TGCGCCAGCAGCGGACAGTCAGGGGGAGAGACCCAGTACTTC CASSGQSGGETQYF
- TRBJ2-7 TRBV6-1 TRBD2 TGTGCCAGCAGAGAAAATCCGGGACTAGCGACCCGCTACGAGCAGTACTTC CASRENPGLATRYEQYF